The source of this TCR beta chain is a study of metastatic and nonmetastatic thyroid tumors. Study in general: The study looked at repertoires side by side in blood and in tumor or nodule tissue from malignant and benign thyroid patients.

Overall study findings and caveats: Reported TCR beta diversity, measured in blood and tumor, was significantly higher for malignant thyroid tumors than for benign nodules.

Only a few counts were recorded for this clone. The antigen is undetermined. None of the patients had undergone any treatment ahead of thyroid surgery. Per the authors' pipeline: The study built a papillary thyroid cancer distant-metastasis classifier from CDR3 differences across clinicopathological groups. TCRdb called clones again from the PCR reads with MiXCR. The V and J calls reflect TCRdb's pipeline rather than the authors' work. The sample comprises tens of thousands of clones, roughly 15% of which are singletons, and roughly 5.6% rests with the top ten. Specimen: blood. The sequence came from a male donor with papillary thyroid cancer or a benign thyroid nodule (not recorded which). Some clones in this sample may be carry-over from other donors' samples.

The DNA of the CDR3 is TGTGCCAGCAGCTACCAACCAGGGGGAGCTTATGGCTACACCTTC. Translating gives CASSYQPGGAYGYTF. The J gene is TRBJ1-2, the V gene TRBV11-1; 7 bases align to TRBD1. CDR1 is SGHAT, CDR2 FQDESV, per germline (reference sequence). The CDR3 length is 15 residues. Trimming at V came to 4 bases and at J to 5 bases, leaving 10 bases not matched to a gene. Combining the CDR3 with reference TRBV11-1 and TRBJ1-2 gives the whole variable domain EAEVAQSPRYKITEKSQAVAFWCDPISGHATLYWYRQILGQGPELLVQFQDESVVDDSQLPKDRFSAERLKGVDSTLKIQPAELGDSAMYLCASSYQPGGAYGYTFGSGTRLTVV.